This T cell receptor beta chain was sequenced for a study of neurological immune-mediated disorders. Whole-study results and caveats: Phylogenetic grouping assigned the repertoires of 18 of 34 multiple sclerosis patients to one related-CDR3 cluster, which constitutes a possible signature.

The CDR3 loop spans 11 amino acids. V was trimmed by 6 bases and J by 4 bases, leaving 7 bases between them. Germline lookup yields CDR1 SQVTM and CDR2 ANQGSEA. The study built unsorted libraries from 2 million PBMCs kept at -80 C. This clonotype appeared many times. Antigen: not known. By 5'RACE with 10-nucleotide random UMIs, the cDNA was made. TCRdb used MiXCR to reprocess the 5' RACE reads, holding one entry per CDR3 protein. This table holds 110,000 or so distinct CDR3 sequences, roughly 3.2% found once. The sequenced sample consisted of PBMCs. The sequence came from a woman aged 25 to 39 with multiple sclerosis. V is TRBV29-1 and J is TRBJ2-1; D uncertain. The CDR3 DNA follows: TGCAGCGTCCTCAGGTACAATGAGCAGTTCTTC. Translation: CSVLRYNEQFF.